Each of the 20 T cell receptor beta chains below was sequenced from the same sample in a study of T cell responses to AZD1222 COVID-19 vaccine. TCRdb's copy holds only in-frame clones and misses some; the assay was immunoSEQ multiplex PCR. The data show 80,000 or so clones, with 80% to 95% seen just once and 4.5% to 5.5% held by the top ten. Here the sequenced sample was peripheral blood, taken on day 0 of MenACWY control vaccination. All receptors derive from an adult in good health.

The chain uses TRBV7-2 and TRBJ1-1; D remains unclear. Between the trimmed V and J ends, which lost 2 bases and 4 bases, there was a span of 5 bases. This CDR3 is built from 12 residues. Germline CDR1 SGHTA, CDR2 FQGNSA. CDR3 residues: CASSLYSTEAFF. Written as DNA, the CDR3 is TGTGCCAGCAGCTTATATAGCACTGAAGCTTTCTTT.

V usage is TRBV19 and J usage is TRBJ1-5; D might be TRBD1 (5 bases). The CDR3 consists of 15 residues. Germline assignment: CDR1 LNHDA and CDR2 SQIVND (reference sequence). The CDR3 region is CASEVYMGGNQPQHF. In DNA form, the CDR3 reads TGTGCGTCGGAAGTATATATGGGGGGGAATCAGCCCCAGCATTTT.

The genes are TRBV5-4 and TRBJ2-4, with TRBD2 as a possible D gene (7 bases). Germline-derived CDR1 and CDR2 are SGHNT and YYREEE (reference sequence). This CDR3 is built from 14 residues. V was trimmed by 3 bases and J by 8 bases, leaving 15 bases between them. CDR3 nucleotide sequence: TGTGCCAGCAGCTCTCCGGGGGGCAACGACATTCAGTACTTC. As protein: CASSSPGGNDIQYF. The full variable domain, rest sourced from reference TRBV5-4 and TRBJ2-4, is ETGVTQSPTHLIKTRGQQVTLRCSSQSGHNTVSWYQQALGQGPQFIFQYYREEENGRGNFPPRFSGLQFPNYSSELNVNALELDDSALYLCASSSPGGNDIQYFGAGTRLSVL.

By sample fraction, this clone is medium-sized (0.01 to 0.1%). The chain carries TRBV7-9 and TRBJ1-4; 10 bases match TRBD1. Unmatched junction bases numbered 5, after V lost 6 bases and J lost 7 bases. The length of the CDR3 is 14 residues. In germline, CDR1 is SEHNR, CDR2 FQNEAQ (reference sequence). CDR3 DNA sequence: TGTGCCAGCAGTCCGGGACAGGGGTTTGAAAAACTGTTTTTT. The encoded protein is CASSPGQGFEKLFF. The full variable domain, in which reference TRBV7-9 and TRBJ1-4 provide the parts outside the CDR3, is DTGVSQNPRHKITKRGQNVTFRCDPISEHNRLYWYRQTLGQGPEFLTYFQNEAQLEKSRLLSDRFSAERPKGSFSTLEIQRTEQGDSAMYLCASSPGQGFEKLFFGSGTQLSVL.

The V call is TRBV7-9, the J call TRBJ2-1, with TRBD2 matching over 8 bases. This CDR3 is 16 amino acids long. Trimming at V came to 2 bases and at J to 0 bases, leaving 3 bases not matched to a gene. Germline V CDR1 and CDR2: SEHNR, FQNEAQ (reference sequence). Here the CDR3 DNA reads TGTGCCAGCAGCTTAAGCGGGGGTCTCTCCTACAATGAGCAGTTCTTC. Translating gives CASSLSGGLSYNEQFF. Full variable domain (outside the CDR3, taken from reference TRBV7-9 and TRBJ2-1): DTGVSQNPRHKITKRGQNVTFRCDPISEHNRLYWYRQTLGQGPEFLTYFQNEAQLEKSRLLSDRFSAERPKGSFSTLEIQRTEQGDSAMYLCASSLSGGLSYNEQFFGPGTRLTVL.

This rearrangement joins TRBV15 to TRBJ2-3, with D unresolved. Looked up from germline, CDR1 is LNHNV and CDR2 is YYDKDF (reference sequence). V lost 3 bases to trimming and J lost 2 bases, with 9 bases between them. CDR3 length: 14 amino acids. Written as DNA, the CDR3 is TGTGCCACCAGCAGTGAGGATTACACAGATACGCAGTATTTT. As protein: CATSSEDYTDTQYF.

There are a few counts of this clone. The chain employs TRBV5-1 and TRBJ1-1; 8 nucleotides align to TRBD1. Germline loops: CDR1 SGHRS, CDR2 YFSETQ. Unmatched junction bases numbered 4, after V lost 0 bases and J lost 3 bases. The CDR3 loop spans 15 amino acids. The CDR3 region is CASSLVGTGYTEAFF. DNA of the CDR3: TGCGCCAGCAGCTTGGTGGGGACAGGTTACACTGAAGCTTTCTTT. The whole variable domain, remainder taken from reference TRBV5-1 and TRBJ1-1, is KAGVTQTPRYLIKTRGQQVTLSCSPISGHRSVSWYQQTPGQGLQFLFEYFSETQRNKGNFPGRFSGRQFSNSRSEMNVSTLELGDSALYLCASSLVGTGYTEAFFGQGTRLTVV.

The chain carries TRBV6-5 and TRBJ1-2; D call uncertain. Germline lookup yields CDR1 MNHEY and CDR2 SVGAGI. This CDR3 is 12 amino acids long. Trimming stripped 5 bases from V and 7 bases from J, with 11 bases between. CDR3 in amino acids: CASSPVRGGYTF. As DNA, the CDR3 is TGTGCCAGCAGTCCCGTCCGGGGTGGCTACACCTTC.

The rearrangement links TRBV6-5 to TRBJ1-1; no firm D call. This CDR3 has 14 residues. V lost 0 bases, J lost 5 bases, and 10 bases lay in between. Germline V gives CDR1 MNHEY, CDR2 SVGAGI. The DNA of the CDR3 is TGTGCCAGCAGTTACTCAGGAGGCACTACTGAAGCTTTCTTT. Amino acids: CASSYSGGTTEAFF.

The V gene is TRBV6-4, the J gene TRBJ2-1; a possible D gene is TRBD2 (6 bases). Germline assignment: CDR1 MRHNA and CDR2 SNTAGT. The CDR3 has 13 residues. V was shortened by 2 bases and J by 9 bases, with 11 bases between the two germline ends. The CDR3 spells CASSDEDSGEQFF. In nucleotides, the CDR3 is TGTGCCAGCAGTGACGAAGATAGCGGTGAGCAGTTCTTC.

The chain employs TRBV11-2 and TRBJ1-2; tentatively, D is TRBD1 (6 bases). Trimming took 1 base from V and 6 from J, leaving 15 bases between them. The germline V gene encodes CDR1 SGHAT and CDR2 FQNNGV. The CDR3 runs 15 residues. The CDR3 DNA is TGTGCCAGCAGCTTAGTCTCCAGGGGTGTCCATGGCTACACCTTC. Amino acids: CASSLVSRGVHGYTF.

This chain uses TRBV6-5 with TRBJ2-7; possibly TRBD1 for D (7 bases). The CDR3 contains 14 residues. Trimming pared 6 bases from V and 0 bases from J, leaving 12 bases between. CDR1 and CDR2 from the germline V gene are MNHEY and SVGAGI. The CDR3 coding sequence is TGTGCCAGCAGCCCCCAGGGGGGCTCCTACGAGCAGTACTTC. This sequence encodes CASSPQGGSYEQYF.

This chain connects TRBV5-6 to TRBJ1-3; 7 positions match TRBD1. This CDR3 has 17 amino acids. V lost 2 bases to trimming and J lost 0 bases; unmatched junction nucleotides: 8. In germline, CDR1 is SGHDT, CDR2 YYEEEE. CDR3 nucleotides: TGTGCCAGCAGCTTTGCAGGGGGAGTCCGCTCTGGAAACACCATATATTTT. This translates into CASSFAGGVRSGNTIYF.

This sequence joins TRBV18 and TRBJ1-3, with 7 nucleotides matching TRBD1. The CDR3 has 16 amino acids. The V gene end was trimmed by 4 bases and the J gene end by 0 bases; junction bases not matched to a gene: 6. Germline-derived CDR1 and CDR2 are KGHSH and LQKENI. The chain's CDR3 is CASSLGTADSGNTIYF. The CDR3 DNA sequence: TGTGCCAGCTCACTCGGGACAGCCGACTCTGGAAACACCATATATTTT.

The CDR3 here is CASSTRQGREQYF. The CDR3 nucleotides are TGTGCCAGCAGTACCCGACAGGGTAGGGAGCAGTACTTC. The V and J genes are TRBV12-3 or TRBV12-4 and TRBJ2-7; 7 bases are shared with TRBD1. V was clipped by 5 bases and J by 7 bases; unmatched bases: 8. The CDR3 loop spans 13 amino acids.

The chain is built from TRBV30 and TRBJ1-5; D is ambiguous. V was pared by 2 bases and J by 4 bases, with 9 bases between. This CDR3 has 13 amino acids. The germline V gene encodes CDR1 GTSNPN and CDR2 SVGIG (reference sequence). The CDR3 DNA reads TGTGCCTGGAGTACCCAGCGGAATCAGCCCCAGCATTTT. Translating gives CAWSTQRNQPQHF.

The chain recombines TRBV4-1 with TRBJ2-1; TRBD1 matches at 9 bases. This CDR3 has 16 amino acids. CDR1 is MGHRA and CDR2 is YSYEKL in the germline V gene. V lost 3 bases, J lost 1 base, and 4 bases stayed unmatched. The CDR3 coding sequence is TGCGCCAGCAGCCACCACGACAGGGGGTCCTACAATGAGCAGTTCTTC. This translates into CASSHHDRGSYNEQFF.

This clone was recorded only once. V usage is TRBV6-2 or TRBV6-3 and J usage is TRBJ1-6, with no clear D. CDR3 length: 14 amino acids. Germline V CDR1 and CDR2: MNHEY, SVGEGT. The V gene lost 6 bases and the J gene lost 10 bases, with 16 bases spanning the gap. The CDR3 reads CASSQNVLGSPLHF. The CDR3 coding sequence is TGTGCCAGCAGCCAAAACGTTTTAGGATCACCCCTCCACTTT.

The chain couples TRBV9 to TRBJ2-1, with a possible D match to TRBD2 (5 bases). The CDR3 totals 13 residues. Looked up from germline, CDR1 is SGDLS and CDR2 is YYNGEE. V lost 0 bases, J lost 9 bases, and 10 bases lay in between. The CDR3 loop is CASSVVGASEQFF. In DNA form, the CDR3 reads TGTGCCAGCAGCGTAGTGGGAGCGTCTGAGCAGTTCTTC. Drawing the rest from reference TRBV9 and TRBJ2-1, the complete variable domain is DSGVTQTPKHLITATGQRVTLRCSPRSGDLSVYWYQQSLDQGLQFLIQYYNGEERAKGNILERFSAQQFPDLHSELNLSSLELGDSALYFCASSVVGASEQFFGPGTRLTVL.

This rearrangement joins TRBV6-1 to TRBJ2-1; possibly TRBD1 or TRBD2 for D (5 bases each). The CDR3 has 15 amino acids. The V gene lost 3 bases and the J gene lost 8 bases, with 17 bases spanning the gap. Germline CDR1 is MNHNS and CDR2 is SASEGT. CDR3 in DNA: TGTGCCAGCAGTGACAGGGCCGCGGGTTCGCATGAGCAGTTCTTC. Translated, it gives CASSDRAAGSHEQFF.